This is a list of T cell receptor beta chains from one sample in a study of blood T cell repertoires in COVID-19. Profiled with immunoSEQ multiplex PCR; TCRdb holds only in-frame clones, not every one. The table has fewer than 250,000 clones, 80% to 90% seen once. Specimen: peripheral blood. These receptors originate from a woman in her fifties or sixties with acute or convalescent COVID-19. Both conserved end residues are part of each CDR3. The D gene is left open where the match is weak. Not all rows give a size; the values are once, few, many and, for expanded clones, a class.

v_call	j_call	d_call	clone_size	cdr3_nt	cdr3_aa
TRBV10-3	TRBJ2-1	TRBD1	NA	TGTGCCATCAGTGGGGGGACAGGGTACAATGAGCAGTTCTTC	CAISGGTGYNEQFF
TRBV7-9	TRBJ2-3	NA	NA	TGTGCCAGCAGCCCCCCCGCAACGGGGGCAGATACGCAGTATTTT	CASSPPATGADTQYF
TRBV7-3	TRBJ1-6	NA	NA	TGTGCCAGCAGCCCCAACGGGGAACGGAATTCACCCCTCCACTTT	CASSPNGERNSPLHF
TRBV24-1	TRBJ1-2	NA	NA	TGTGCCACCAGTGATCCCAAGCGGTGGGACTATGGCTACACCTTC	CATSDPKRWDYGYTF
TRBV5-6	TRBJ2-5	TRBD2	NA	TGTGCCAGCAGCTTGTCGCTAGCGGGGGGACGGGGAGAGACCCAGTACTTC	CASSLSLAGGRGETQYF
TRBV7-2	TRBJ2-7	TRBD1	NA	TGTGCCAGCAGCAACCGGGACAGGGGCGAGCAGTACTTC	CASSNRDRGEQYF
TRBV5-6	TRBJ1-1	TRBD1	NA	TGTGCCAGCAGCCACGGACAGGGAGGCACTGAAGCTTTCTTT	CASSHGQGGTEAFF
TRBV5-1	TRBJ2-1	TRBD2	NA	TGCGCCAGCAGAGACGGACTAGCGGGGAACAATGAGCAGTTCTTC	CASRDGLAGNNEQFF
TRBV5-4	TRBJ1-2	TRBD1	NA	TGTGCCAGCAGCAGGGGACAGCCCTATGGCTACACCTTC	CASSRGQPYGYTF
TRBV3-1/TRBV3-2	TRBJ2-3	NA	NA	TGTGCCAGCAGCCAATCTCAGGGGAACACAGATACGCAGTATTTT	CASSQSQGNTDTQYF
TRBV4-2	TRBJ2-1	NA	NA	TGTGCCAGCAGCCCCGAAGCGGTCCGCGACTACAATGAGCAGTTCTTC	CASSPEAVRDYNEQFF
TRBV19	TRBJ1-2	TRBD1	NA	TGTGCCAGCCGATTTTATTCACAGGGGAACTATGGCTACACCTTC	CASRFYSQGNYGYTF
TRBV12-3/TRBV12-4	TRBJ1-5	NA	NA	TGTGCCTCGGCTAGTTTAGATCAGCCCCAGCATTTT	CASASLDQPQHF
TRBV30	TRBJ2-7	NA	NA	TGTGCCTGGCCTAACCCCCCCCCAATCTACGAGCAGTACTTC	CAWPNPPPIYEQYF
TRBV30	TRBJ1-1	NA	NA	TGTGCCCTGAAACCCGGGAACACTGAAGCTTTCTTT	CALKPGNTEAFF
TRBV18	TRBJ1-1	NA	NA	TGTGCCAGCTCACCAGACAGCCCAAACACTGAAGCTTTCTTT	CASSPDSPNTEAFF
TRBV7-2	TRBJ2-5	TRBD2	once	TGTGCCAGCAGCTTTACAGCGGGGGGCCAAGAGACCCAGTACTTC	CASSFTAGGQETQYF
TRBV18	TRBJ2-6	TRBD2	NA	TGTGCCAGCTCACCGGCTAGCGGGAGTTCTGGGGCCAACGTCCTGACTTTC	CASSPASGSSGANVLTF
TRBV4-3	TRBJ1-2	NA	NA	TGCGCCAGCAGCCAAGGGACAGTTGGCTACACCTTC	CASSQGTVGYTF
TRBV4-3	TRBJ1-1	TRBD1	many	TGCGCCAGCAGCCCCACAGGGGCTGAAGCTTTCTTT	CASSPTGAEAFF
TRBV5-1	TRBJ2-6	TRBD1	few	TGCGCCAGCAGCGGACGGGACAGTATCTCTGGGGCCAACGTCCTGACTTTC	CASSGRDSISGANVLTF
TRBV18	TRBJ2-3	TRBD2	NA	TGTGCCAGCTCACCACTTGGGACTAGCGGGCTCGGGGGCGCGCAGTATTTT	CASSPLGTSGLGGAQYF
TRBV18	TRBJ2-2	NA	NA	TGTGCCAGCTCGCCCTTGACACCAGGGATCGCCGGGGAGCTGTTTTTT	CASSPLTPGIAGELFF
TRBV4-3	TRBJ1-1	NA	NA	TGCGCCAGCAGCCAAGAAGAGGGCAGGGAAGCTTTCTTT	CASSQEEGREAFF
TRBV19	TRBJ1-2	TRBD1	NA	TGTGCCAGTAGTATGGGACAGGGGGCGCAGATTCATGGCTACACCTTC	CASSMGQGAQIHGYTF
TRBV4-3	TRBJ2-1	NA	NA	TGCGCCAGCAGCCAAGATCTAGTATGGTTCAATGAGCAGTTCTTC	CASSQDLVWFNEQFF
TRBV30	TRBJ1-5	NA	many	TGTGCCTGGGGGCATGACAGAGCGTATCAGCCCCAGCATTTT	CAWGHDRAYQPQHF
TRBV24-1	TRBJ1-2	TRBD1	once	TGTGCCACCAGTCCAGGGGGCTTGGGCTACACCTTC	CATSPGGLGYTF
TRBV7-2	TRBJ1-2	TRBD1	NA	TGTGCCAGCAGCTTCACAGGGGGGGATGGCTACACCTTC	CASSFTGGDGYTF
TRBV6-4	TRBJ2-1	TRBD2	once	TGTGCCAGCTCTAGCGGGGGGTTCTCCTACAATGAGCAGTTCTTC	CASSSGGFSYNEQFF
TRBV30	TRBJ1-1	TRBD1	NA	TGTGCCTGTGACAGGGGGTACACTGAAGCTTTCTTT	CACDRGYTEAFF
TRBV14	TRBJ1-2	NA	NA	TGTGCCAGCAGCCATTTGGCTAGCTATGGCTACACCTTC	CASSHLASYGYTF
TRBV6-1	TRBJ2-7	NA	NA	TGTGCCAGCAGTGAGGTCGGGGTCTACGAGCAGTACTTC	CASSEVGVYEQYF
TRBV11-2	TRBJ2-3	NA	few	TGTGCCAGCAGCTTAGTTCGGGGGTGGACAGATACGCAGTATTTT	CASSLVRGWTDTQYF
TRBV10-2	TRBJ2-7	TRBD2	NA	TGCGCCAGCAGTGATCTAGCGGGGGATTCCTACGAGCAGTACTTC	CASSDLAGDSYEQYF